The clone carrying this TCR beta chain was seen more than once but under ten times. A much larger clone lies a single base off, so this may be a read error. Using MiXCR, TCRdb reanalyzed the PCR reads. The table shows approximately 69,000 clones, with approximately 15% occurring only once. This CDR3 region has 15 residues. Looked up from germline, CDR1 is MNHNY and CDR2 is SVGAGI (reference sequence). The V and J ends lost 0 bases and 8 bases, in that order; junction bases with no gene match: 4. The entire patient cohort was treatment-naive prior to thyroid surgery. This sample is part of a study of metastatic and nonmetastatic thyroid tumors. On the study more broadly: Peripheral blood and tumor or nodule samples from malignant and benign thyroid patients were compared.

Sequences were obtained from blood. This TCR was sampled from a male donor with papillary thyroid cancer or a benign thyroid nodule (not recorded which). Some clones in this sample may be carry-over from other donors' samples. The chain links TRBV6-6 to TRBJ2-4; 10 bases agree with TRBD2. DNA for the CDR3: TGTGCCAGCAGTTACTCCGTACTAGCGGGATACATTCAGTACTTC. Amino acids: CASSYSVLAGYIQYF.